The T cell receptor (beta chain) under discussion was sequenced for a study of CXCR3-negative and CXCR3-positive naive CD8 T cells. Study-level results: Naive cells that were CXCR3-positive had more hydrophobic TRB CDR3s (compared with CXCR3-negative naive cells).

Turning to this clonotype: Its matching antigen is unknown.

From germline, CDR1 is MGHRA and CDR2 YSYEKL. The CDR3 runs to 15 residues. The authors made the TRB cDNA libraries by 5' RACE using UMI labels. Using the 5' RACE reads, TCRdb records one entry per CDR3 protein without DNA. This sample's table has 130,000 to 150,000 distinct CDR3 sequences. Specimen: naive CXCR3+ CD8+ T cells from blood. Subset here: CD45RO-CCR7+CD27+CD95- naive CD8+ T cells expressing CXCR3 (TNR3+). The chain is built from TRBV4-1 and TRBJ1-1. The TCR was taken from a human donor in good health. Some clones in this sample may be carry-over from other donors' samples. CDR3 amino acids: CASSQDPMANTEAFF.